Sequencing of this T cell receptor beta chain was carried out in a study of T cell responses to AZD1222 COVID-19 vaccine. Study-level points and caveats: There were repertoire samples only from the period after the peak T cell response. Only a handful of AZD1222 recipients, roughly 6 in all, had baseline seropositivity. Clonal diversity was possibly underestimated, and white British individuals and females predominated among donors.

Concerning this clone itself: The antigen is unknown.

V shed 3 bases and J shed 6 bases, with 24 bases lying between them. The CDR3 loop spans 18 amino acids. Germline CDR1 LGHNA, CDR2 YSLEER. TCRdb's table, derived via immunoSEQ multiplex PCR, lists solely in-frame clones and lacks some. The data hold around 180,000 clones, with almost 90% observed a single time. The clonotype originates from an adult in good health. The chain has TRBV4-3 and TRBJ2-1, with a tentative D call TRBD2 (6 bases). The input for sequencing was peripheral blood, taken on day 0 of AZD1222 vaccination. CDR3 bases: TGCGCCAGCAGCCACGACGACGGGGGTAACCCCCGCCTCAATGAGCAGTTCTTC. Its protein is CASSHDDGGNPRLNEQFF.